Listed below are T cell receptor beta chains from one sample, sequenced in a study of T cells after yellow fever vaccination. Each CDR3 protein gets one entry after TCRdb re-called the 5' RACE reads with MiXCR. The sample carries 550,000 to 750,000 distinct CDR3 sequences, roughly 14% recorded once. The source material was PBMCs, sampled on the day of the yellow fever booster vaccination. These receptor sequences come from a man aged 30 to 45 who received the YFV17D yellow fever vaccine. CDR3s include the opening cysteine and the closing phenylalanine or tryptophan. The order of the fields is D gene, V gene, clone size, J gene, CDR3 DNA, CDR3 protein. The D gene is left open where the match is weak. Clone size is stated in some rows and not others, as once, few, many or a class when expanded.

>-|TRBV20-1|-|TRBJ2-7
TGCAGTGCTAGCCACGGGAGTGAGGACGAGCAGTACTTC
CSASHGSEDEQYF
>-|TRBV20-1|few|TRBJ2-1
TGCAGTGCTTATGACGTAGTAAGCAATGAGCAGTTCTTC
CSAYDVVSNEQFF
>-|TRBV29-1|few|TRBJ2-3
TGCAGCGTTGGGGGTGACAGCACAGATACGCAGTATTTT
CSVGGDSTDTQYF
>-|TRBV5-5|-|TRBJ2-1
TGTGCCAGCAGCGACGGATACGGTGGTAGGAATGAGCAGTTCTTC
CASSDGYGGRNEQFF
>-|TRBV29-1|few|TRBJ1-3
TGCAGCGCAACCCGCGGAGACACCATATATTTT
CSATRGDTIYF
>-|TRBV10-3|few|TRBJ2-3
TGTGCCATCAGAGCTGGAGATACGCAGTATTTT
CAIRAGDTQYF
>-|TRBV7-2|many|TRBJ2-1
TGTGCCAGCAGCCCTAAGGGGACTTCTTACAATGAGCAGTTCTTC
CASSPKGTSYNEQFF
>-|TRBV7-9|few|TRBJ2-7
TGTGCCAGCAGCTCCCCGTTAGCCTCCTACGAGCAGTACTTC
CASSSPLASYEQYF
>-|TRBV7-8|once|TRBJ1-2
TGTGCCAGCAGCTTAGCGACAGAATACTATGGCTACACCTTC
CASSLATEYYGYTF
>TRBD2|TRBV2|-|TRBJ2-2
TGTGCCAGCCAACTAGGACTAGCGAACACCGGGGAGCTGTTTTTT
CASQLGLANTGELFF
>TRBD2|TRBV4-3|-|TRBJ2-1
TGCGCCAGCAGCCGTTCCGGGACTAGCTCCAATGAGCAGTTCTTC
CASSRSGTSSNEQFF
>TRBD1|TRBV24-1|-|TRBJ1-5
TGTGCCACCAGTGCCTCTAGACAGGGGGCTGGACAGCCCCAGCATTTT
CATSASRQGAGQPQHF
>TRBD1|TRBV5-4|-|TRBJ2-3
TGTGCCAGCAGAAGGACAGGGGTAGATACGCAGTATTTT
CASRRTGVDTQYF
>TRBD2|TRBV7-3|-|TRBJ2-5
TGTGCCAGCAGCTCCAAACTAGCGGGAGGGCCCGGAGAGACCCAGTACTTC
CASSSKLAGGPGETQYF
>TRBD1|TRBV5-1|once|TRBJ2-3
TGCGCCAGCAGCTGGACCGACAGGGGCCTCATAGATACGCAGTATTTT
CASSWTDRGLIDTQYF
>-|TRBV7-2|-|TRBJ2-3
TGTGCCAGCAGCCTCGATCGGGGTATCGGCACAGATACGCAGTATTTT
CASSLDRGIGTDTQYF
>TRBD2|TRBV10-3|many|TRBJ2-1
TGTGCCATCAGTGAATCCGGCGGGAGGGGCCATGAGCAGTTCTTC
CAISESGGRGHEQFF
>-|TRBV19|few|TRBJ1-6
TGTGCCAGTCTACCAGGAAGCTCCTATAATTCACCCCTCCACTTT
CASLPGSSYNSPLHF
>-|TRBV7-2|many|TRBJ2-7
TGTGCCAGCAGCAGACACCCGGTTGGGTCCTCCTACGAGCAGTACTTC
CASSRHPVGSSYEQYF
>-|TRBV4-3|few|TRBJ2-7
TGCGCCAGCAGCCCCGGTGGTGGGATCTCCTACGAGCAGTACTTC
CASSPGGGISYEQYF
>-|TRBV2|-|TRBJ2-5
TGTGCCAGCACCGGGACTCTTCTTGAGACCCAGTACTTC
CASTGTLLETQYF
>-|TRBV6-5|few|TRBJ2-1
TGTGCCAGCAGTTACGGCCGACGGCAGTTCTTC
CASSYGRRQFF
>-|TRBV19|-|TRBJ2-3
TGTGCCAGTAGTATAGGTCCCCCGCCGGATACGCAGTATTTT
CASSIGPPPDTQYF
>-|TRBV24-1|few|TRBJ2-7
TGTGCCACCATCGGTGGTTCGTCCACGAATTCCTACGAGCAGTACTTC
CATIGGSSTNSYEQYF
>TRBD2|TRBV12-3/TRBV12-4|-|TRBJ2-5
TGTGCCAGCAGCGCCGGTTGGGGGGGTGAGACCCAGTACTTC
CASSAGWGGETQYF
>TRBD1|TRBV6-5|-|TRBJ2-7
TGTGCCAGCAGGGGGACAGGAGCCTACGAGCAGTACTTC
CASRGTGAYEQYF
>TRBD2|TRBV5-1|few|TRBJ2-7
TGCGCCAGCAGCAGGACTAGCCCGAGGCCCCACGAGCAGTACTTC
CASSRTSPRPHEQYF
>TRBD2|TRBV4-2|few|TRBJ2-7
TGTGCCAGCAGCCAAGCCGGGACTAGCGGGAGAGATTACGAGCAGTACTTC
CASSQAGTSGRDYEQYF
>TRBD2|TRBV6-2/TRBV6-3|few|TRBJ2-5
TGTGCCAGCAGTCGAATCACTAGCGGGAGAGGCGAGACCCAGTACTTC
CASSRITSGRGETQYF
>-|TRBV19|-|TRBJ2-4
TGTGCCAGTAGTATAGATACAGGAATGGTTGACATTCAGTACTTC
CASSIDTGMVDIQYF
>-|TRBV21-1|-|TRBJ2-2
TGTGCCAGCAGCATCGTACCGGGACAGGGGGCTTTGTGGGAGCTGTTTTTT
CASSIVPGQGALWELFF
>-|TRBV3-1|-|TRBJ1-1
TGTGCCAGCAGCCAGGGAACCGGGAGACGGCGCACTGAAGCTTTCTTT
CASSQGTGRRRTEAFF